A few counts support the clone carrying this T cell receptor (beta chain). The table came from immunoSEQ multiplex PCR; TCRdb's copy has only in-frame clones and leaves some out. The sample has roughly 150,000 clones, around 80% seen once. The V gene's germline CDR1 is SGHVS and CDR2 FQNEAQ. The CDR3 has 15 amino acids. V lost 5 bases to trimming and J lost 2 bases; unmatched junction nucleotides: 6. The sample comes from a study of blood T cell repertoires in COVID-19. About the study: Acute and convalescent COVID-19 specimens originated in the United States, Italy and Spain. In each case, the material was cDNA or gDNA derived from T cells, B-cell-depleted T cells, or PBMCs.

V is TRBV7-8 and J is TRBJ2-5, with 9 bases identical to TRBD1. The source is a man aged 60 to 69 who had recovered from COVID-19. Material: peripheral blood. The CDR3 region has the DNA TGTGCCAGCAGCCCGCCCGGGACAGGGCAAGAGACCCAGTACTTC. Its protein product is CASSPPGTGQETQYF. Complete variable domain (other parts from reference TRBV7-8 and TRBJ2-5): GAGVSQSPRYKVAKRGQDVALRCDPISGHVSLFWYQQALGQGPEFLTYFQNEAQLDKSGLPSDRFFAERPEGSVSTLKIQRTQQEDSAVYLCASSPPGTGQETQYFGPGTRLLVL.